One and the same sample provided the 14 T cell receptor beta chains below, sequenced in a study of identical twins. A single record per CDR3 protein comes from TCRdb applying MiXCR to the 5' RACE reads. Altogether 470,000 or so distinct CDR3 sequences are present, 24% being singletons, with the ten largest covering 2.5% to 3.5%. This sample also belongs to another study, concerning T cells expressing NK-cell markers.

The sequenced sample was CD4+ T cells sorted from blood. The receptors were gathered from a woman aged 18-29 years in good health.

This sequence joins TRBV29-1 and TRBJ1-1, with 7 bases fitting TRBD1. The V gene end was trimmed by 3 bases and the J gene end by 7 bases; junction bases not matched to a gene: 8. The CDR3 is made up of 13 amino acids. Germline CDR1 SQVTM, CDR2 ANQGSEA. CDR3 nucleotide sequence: TGCAGCGTTGAGTTGGACAGGCGGGGTGAAGCTTTCTTT. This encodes CSVELDRRGEAFF.

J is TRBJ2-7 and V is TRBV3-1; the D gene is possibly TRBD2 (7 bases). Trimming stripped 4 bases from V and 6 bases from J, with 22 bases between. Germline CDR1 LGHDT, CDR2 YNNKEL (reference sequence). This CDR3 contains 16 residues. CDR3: CASSPRGAGGGTEQYF. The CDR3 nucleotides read TGTGCCAGCAGCCCCCGGGGGGCAGGCGGCGGTACCGAGCAGTACTTC.

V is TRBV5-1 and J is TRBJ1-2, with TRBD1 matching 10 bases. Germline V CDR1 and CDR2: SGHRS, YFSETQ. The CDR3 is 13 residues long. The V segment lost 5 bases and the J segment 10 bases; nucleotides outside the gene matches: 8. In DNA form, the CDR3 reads TGCGCCAGCAGGGAGACAGGGGGCCCGGACTACACCTTC. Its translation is CASRETGGPDYTF.

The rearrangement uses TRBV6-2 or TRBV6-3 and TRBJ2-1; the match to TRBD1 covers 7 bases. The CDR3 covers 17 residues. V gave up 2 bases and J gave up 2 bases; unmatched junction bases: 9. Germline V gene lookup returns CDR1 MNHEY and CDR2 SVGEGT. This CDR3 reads CASSYIYDRVTYNEQFF. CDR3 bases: TGTGCCAGCAGTTACATTTATGACAGGGTAACCTACAATGAGCAGTTCTTC.

The CDR3 bases are TGTGCCAGCAGATCCAGGGGGCATCAGCCCCAGCATTTT. This encodes CASRSRGHQPQHF. V usage is TRBV6-2 or TRBV6-3 and J usage is TRBJ1-5, with 8 bases fitting TRBD1. V gave up 6 bases and J gave up 5 bases; unmatched junction bases: 3. CDR3 size: 13 residues. Germline V gene lookup returns CDR1 MNHEY and CDR2 SVGEGT.

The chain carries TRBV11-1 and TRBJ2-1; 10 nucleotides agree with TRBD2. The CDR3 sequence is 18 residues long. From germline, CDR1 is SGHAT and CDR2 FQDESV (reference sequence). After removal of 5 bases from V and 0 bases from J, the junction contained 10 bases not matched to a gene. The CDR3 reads CASSRTSGLMSSYNEQFF. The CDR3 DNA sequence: TGTGCCAGCAGCCGGACTAGCGGCCTCATGAGCTCCTACAATGAGCAGTTCTTC.

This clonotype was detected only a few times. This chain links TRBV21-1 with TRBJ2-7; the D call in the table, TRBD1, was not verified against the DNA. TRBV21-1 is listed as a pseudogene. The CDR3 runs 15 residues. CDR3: CASSAWTGGGYEQYF. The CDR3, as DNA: TGTGCCAGCAGCGCCTGGACAGGGGGCGGTTACGAGCAGTACTTC.

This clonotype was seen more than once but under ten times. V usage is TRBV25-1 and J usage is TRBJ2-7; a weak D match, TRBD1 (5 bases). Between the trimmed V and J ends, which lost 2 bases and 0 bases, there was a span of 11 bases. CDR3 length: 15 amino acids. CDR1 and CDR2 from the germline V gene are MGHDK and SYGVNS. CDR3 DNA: TGTGCCAGCAGTGAACCTACAGGTCTCTCCTACGAGCAGTACTTC. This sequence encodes CASSEPTGLSYEQYF.

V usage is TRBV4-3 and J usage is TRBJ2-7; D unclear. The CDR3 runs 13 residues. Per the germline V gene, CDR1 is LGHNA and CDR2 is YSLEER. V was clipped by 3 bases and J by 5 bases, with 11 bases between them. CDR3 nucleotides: TGCGCCAGCAGCCACGGATTGACCCACGAGCAGTACTTC. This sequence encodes CASSHGLTHEQYF.

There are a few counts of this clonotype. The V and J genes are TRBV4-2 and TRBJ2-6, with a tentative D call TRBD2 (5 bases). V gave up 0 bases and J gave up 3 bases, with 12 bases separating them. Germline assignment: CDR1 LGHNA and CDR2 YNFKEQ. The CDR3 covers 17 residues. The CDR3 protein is CASSQEVGVSGANVLTF. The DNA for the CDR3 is TGTGCCAGCAGCCAAGAAGTGGGAGTAAGTGGGGCCAACGTCCTGACTTTC.

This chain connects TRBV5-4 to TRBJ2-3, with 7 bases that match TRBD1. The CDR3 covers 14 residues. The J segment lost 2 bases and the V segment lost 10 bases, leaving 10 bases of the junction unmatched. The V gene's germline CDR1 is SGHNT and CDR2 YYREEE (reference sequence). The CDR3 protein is CAAKRDRNTDTQYF. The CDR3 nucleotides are TGTGCCGCCAAAAGGGACAGAAACACAGATACGCAGTATTTT. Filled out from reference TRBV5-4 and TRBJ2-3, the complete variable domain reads ETGVTQSPTHLIKTRGQQVTLRCSSQSGHNTVSWYQQALGQGPQFIFQYYREEENGRGNFPPRFSGLQFPNYSSELNVNALELDDSALYLCAAKRDRNTDTQYFGPGTRLTVL.

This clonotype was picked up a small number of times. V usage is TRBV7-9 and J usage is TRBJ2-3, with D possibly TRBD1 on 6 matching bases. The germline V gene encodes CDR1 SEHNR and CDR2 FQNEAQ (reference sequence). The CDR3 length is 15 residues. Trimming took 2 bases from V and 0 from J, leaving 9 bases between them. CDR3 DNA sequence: TGTGCCAGCAGCTTATGGGACACCAGCACAGATACGCAGTATTTT. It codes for CASSLWDTSTDTQYF.

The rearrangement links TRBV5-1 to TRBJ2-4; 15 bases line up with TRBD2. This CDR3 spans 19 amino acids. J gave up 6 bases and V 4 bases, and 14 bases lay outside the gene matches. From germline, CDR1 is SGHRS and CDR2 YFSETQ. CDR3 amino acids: CASSAGHGLAGGYGNIQYF. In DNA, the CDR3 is TGCGCCAGCAGCGCTGGACACGGACTAGCGGGAGGGTACGGAAACATTCAGTACTTC.

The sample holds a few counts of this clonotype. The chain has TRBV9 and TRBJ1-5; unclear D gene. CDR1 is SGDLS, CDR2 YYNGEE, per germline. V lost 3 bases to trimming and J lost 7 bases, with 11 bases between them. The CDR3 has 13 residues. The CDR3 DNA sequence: TGTGCCAGCAGCGCCGGACCGATGCAGCCCCAGCATTTT. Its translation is CASSAGPMQPQHF.